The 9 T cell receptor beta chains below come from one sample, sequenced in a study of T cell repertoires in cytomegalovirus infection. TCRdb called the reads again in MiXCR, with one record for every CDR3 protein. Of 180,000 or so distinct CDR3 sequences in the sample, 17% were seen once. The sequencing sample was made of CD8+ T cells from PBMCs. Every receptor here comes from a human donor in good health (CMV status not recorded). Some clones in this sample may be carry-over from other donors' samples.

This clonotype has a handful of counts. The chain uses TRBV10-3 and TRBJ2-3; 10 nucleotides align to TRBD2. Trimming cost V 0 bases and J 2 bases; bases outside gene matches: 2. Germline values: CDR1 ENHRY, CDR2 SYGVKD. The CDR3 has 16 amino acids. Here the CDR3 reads CAISESLAGDTDTQYF. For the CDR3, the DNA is TGTGCCATCAGTGAGTCGCTAGCGGGGGACACAGATACGCAGTATTTT.

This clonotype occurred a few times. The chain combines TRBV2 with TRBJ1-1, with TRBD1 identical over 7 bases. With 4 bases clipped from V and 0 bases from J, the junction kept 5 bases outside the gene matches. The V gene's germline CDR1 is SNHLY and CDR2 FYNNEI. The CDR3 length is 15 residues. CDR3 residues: CASSGNRGMNTEAFF. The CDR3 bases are TGTGCCAGCAGTGGGAACAGGGGAATGAACACTGAAGCTTTCTTT. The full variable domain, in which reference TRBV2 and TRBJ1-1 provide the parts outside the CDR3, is EPEVTQTPSHQVTQMGQEVILRCVPISNHLYFYWYRQILGQKVEFLVSFYNNEISEKSEIFDDQFSVERPDGSNFTLKIRSTKLEDSAMYFCASSGNRGMNTEAFFGQGTRLTVV.

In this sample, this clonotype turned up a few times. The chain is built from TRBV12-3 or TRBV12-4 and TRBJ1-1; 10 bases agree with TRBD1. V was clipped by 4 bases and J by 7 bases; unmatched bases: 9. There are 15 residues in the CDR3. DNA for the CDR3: TGTGCCAGCAGTTCCACCCCGGGACAGGGGAGTGAAGCTTTCTTT. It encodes CASSSTPGQGSEAFF.

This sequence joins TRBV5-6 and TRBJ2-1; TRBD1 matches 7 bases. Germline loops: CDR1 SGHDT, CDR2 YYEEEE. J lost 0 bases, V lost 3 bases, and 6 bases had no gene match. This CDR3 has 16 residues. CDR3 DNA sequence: TGTGCCAGCAGCTGGGCCGGGACAGTCTCCTACAATGAGCAGTTCTTC. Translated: CASSWAGTVSYNEQFF.

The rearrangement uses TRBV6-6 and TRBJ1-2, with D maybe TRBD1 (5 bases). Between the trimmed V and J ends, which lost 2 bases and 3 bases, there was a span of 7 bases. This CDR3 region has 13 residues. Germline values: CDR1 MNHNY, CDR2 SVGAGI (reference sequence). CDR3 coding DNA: TGTGCCAGCAGTTACGTGGGGGACTATGGCTACACCTTC. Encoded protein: CASSYVGDYGYTF.

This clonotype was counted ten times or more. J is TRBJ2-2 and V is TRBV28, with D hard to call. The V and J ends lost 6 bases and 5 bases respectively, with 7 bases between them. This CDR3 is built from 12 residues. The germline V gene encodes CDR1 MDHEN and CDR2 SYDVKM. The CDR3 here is CASRLGTGELFF. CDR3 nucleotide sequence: TGTGCCAGCAGGTTGGGAACCGGGGAGCTGTTTTTT.

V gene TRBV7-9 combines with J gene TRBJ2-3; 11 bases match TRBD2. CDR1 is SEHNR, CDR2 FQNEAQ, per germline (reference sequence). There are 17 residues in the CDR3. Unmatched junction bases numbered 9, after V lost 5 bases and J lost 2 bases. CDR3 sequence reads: CASSHPPTSGATDTQYF. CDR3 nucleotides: TGTGCCAGCAGCCATCCCCCGACTAGCGGGGCCACAGATACGCAGTATTTT. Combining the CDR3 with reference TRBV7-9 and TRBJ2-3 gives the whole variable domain DTGVSQNPRHKITKRGQNVTFRCDPISEHNRLYWYRQTLGQGPEFLTYFQNEAQLEKSRLLSDRFSAERPKGSFSTLEIQRTEQGDSAMYLCASSHPPTSGATDTQYFGPGTRLTVL.

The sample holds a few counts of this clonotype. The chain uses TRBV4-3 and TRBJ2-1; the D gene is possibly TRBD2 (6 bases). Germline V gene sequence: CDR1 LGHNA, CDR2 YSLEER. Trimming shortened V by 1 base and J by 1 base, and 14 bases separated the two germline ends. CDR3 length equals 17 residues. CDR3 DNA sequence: TGCGCCAGCAGCCAAGCTCCTAGCGACGAATCCTACAATGAGCAGTTCTTC. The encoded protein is CASSQAPSDESYNEQFF.

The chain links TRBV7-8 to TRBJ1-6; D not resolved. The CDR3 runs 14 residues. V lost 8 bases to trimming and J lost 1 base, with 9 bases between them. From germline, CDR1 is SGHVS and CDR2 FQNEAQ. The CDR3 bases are TGTGCCAGCCTGGGAGAATCCTATAATTCACCCCTCCACTTT. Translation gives CASLGESYNSPLHF. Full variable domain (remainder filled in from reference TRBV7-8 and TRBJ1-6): GAGVSQSPRYKVAKRGQDVALRCDPISGHVSLFWYQQALGQGPEFLTYFQNEAQLDKSGLPSDRFFAERPEGSVSTLKIQRTQQEDSAVYLCASLGESYNSPLHFGNGTRLTVT.